Below are 2 T cell receptor beta chains sequenced from a single sample in a study of blood T cell repertoires in COVID-19. Here immunoSEQ multiplex PCR was the method, and the copy in TCRdb shows in-frame clones only, minus some. The table includes about 150,000 clones, approximately 88% detected once. Sequencing was performed on PBMCs or T cells enriched from blood (not recorded which). The origin of the receptors is a woman aged 25-40 years with acute COVID-19.

V is TRBV7-2 and J is TRBJ2-5, with 8 bases aligning to TRBD2. The V gene's germline CDR1 is SGHTA and CDR2 FQGNSA. Trimming cost V 6 bases and J 0 bases; bases outside gene matches: 6. The CDR3 loop spans 15 amino acids. CDR3: CASRLLAGNQETQYF. CDR3 bases: TGTGCCAGCAGACTATTAGCGGGAAACCAAGAGACCCAGTACTTC.

The genes are TRBV30 and TRBJ1-5; no firm D call. Trimming shortened V by 8 bases and J by 2 bases, and 10 bases separated the two germline ends. CDR1 is GTSNPN, CDR2 SVGIG, per germline (reference sequence). The CDR3 is 12 amino acids. The CDR3 reads CAGGRGNQPQHF. CDR3 nucleotide sequence: TGTGCCGGAGGCAGAGGCAATCAGCCCCAGCATTTT.